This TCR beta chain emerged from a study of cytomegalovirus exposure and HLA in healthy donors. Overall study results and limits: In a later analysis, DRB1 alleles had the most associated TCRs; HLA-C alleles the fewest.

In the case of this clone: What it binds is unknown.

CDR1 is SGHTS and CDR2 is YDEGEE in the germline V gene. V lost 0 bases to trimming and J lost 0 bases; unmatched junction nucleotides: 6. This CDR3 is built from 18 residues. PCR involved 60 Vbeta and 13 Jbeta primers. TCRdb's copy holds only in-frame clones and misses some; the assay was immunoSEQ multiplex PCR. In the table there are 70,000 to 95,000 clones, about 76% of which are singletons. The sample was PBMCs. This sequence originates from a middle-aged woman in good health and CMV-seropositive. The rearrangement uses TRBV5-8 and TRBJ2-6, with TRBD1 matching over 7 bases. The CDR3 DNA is TGTGCCAGCAGCTTGGTGGCAGGGGGAAACTCTGGGGCCAACGTCCTGACTTTC. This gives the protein CASSLVAGGNSGANVLTF.